The clone carrying this T cell receptor (beta chain) came up a few times. The sample is drawn from a study of T cells in Graves' hyperthyroidism and ophthalmopathy. Reasons for excluding patients were uncontrolled infection, other autoimmune disease, pregnancy or lactation. Trimming took 5 bases from V and 7 from J, leaving 18 bases between them. Germline lookup yields CDR1 MGHDK and CDR2 SYGVNS. The CDR3 covers 15 residues. TCR beta CDR3 region amplification was performed from RNA transcripts. HTBI primers were used for first-round RT-PCR of the TCR CDR3. One entry per CDR3 protein, called by TCRdb with MiXCR from the multiplex PCR reads. Seen here are roughly 420,000 distinct CDR3 sequences, about 15% observed once, and the top ten hold over 12%.

Sequences were obtained from blood. This TCR derives from a woman between 18 and 30 years old with Graves' hyperthyroidism. The J gene is TRBJ2-1, the V gene TRBV25-1, with a tentative D call TRBD1 (6 bases). DNA for the CDR3: TGTGCCAGCAGTCCTCACCTCGGGACAACGAATGAGCAGTTCTTC. Its protein is CASSPHLGTTNEQFF.